The clone carrying this T cell receptor (beta chain) was counted many times. Its specificity is unknown. The source of the sample is a study of neurological immune-mediated disorders. The cDNA was produced through 5'RACE with 10-nucleotide random UMIs. TCRdb ran MiXCR on the 5' RACE reads and lists one entry per CDR3 protein. There are 50,000 to 60,000 distinct CDR3 sequences in the sample; 3% to 4.5% occur only once, and approximately 2% lies in the top ten. Study observations and caveats: HTLV-1-associated myelopathy had the most TCR clonal expansion, whereas multiple sclerosis had the least (lower than in healthy controls).

Germline V gives CDR1 SGHAT, CDR2 FQNNGV. This CDR3 is 14 amino acids long. Trimming took off 1 base at V and 6 bases at J, with 11 bases between the two ends. This clonotype was sampled from a woman between 40 and 50 years old with multiple sclerosis. The V and J genes are TRBV11-2 and TRBJ2-3; perhaps D is TRBD1 or TRBD2 (5 bases each). Sequences were obtained from CD4+ T cells from blood. CDR3 DNA: TGTGCCAGCAGCTTAGGAGGGACGACTGATACGCAGTATTTT. This translates into CASSLGGTTDTQYF.